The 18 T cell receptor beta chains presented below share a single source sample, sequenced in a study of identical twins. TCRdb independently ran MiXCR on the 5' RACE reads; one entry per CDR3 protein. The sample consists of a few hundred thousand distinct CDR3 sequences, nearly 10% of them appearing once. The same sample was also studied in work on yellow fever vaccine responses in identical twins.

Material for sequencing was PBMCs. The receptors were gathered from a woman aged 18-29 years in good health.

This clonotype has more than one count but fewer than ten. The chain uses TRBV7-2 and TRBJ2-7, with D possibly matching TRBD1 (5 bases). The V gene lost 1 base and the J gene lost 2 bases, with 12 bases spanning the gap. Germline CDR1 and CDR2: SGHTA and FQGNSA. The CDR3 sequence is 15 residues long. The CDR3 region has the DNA TGTGCCAGCAGCTTAGGGTGGACACGTACCTACGAGCAGTACTTC. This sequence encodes CASSLGWTRTYEQYF.

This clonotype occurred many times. The CDR3 sequence is CATSDPLASTDTQYF. Here the CDR3 DNA reads TGTGCCACCAGTGATCCACTAGCTTCCACAGATACGCAGTATTTT. The chain combines TRBV24-1 with TRBJ2-3, with D maybe TRBD2 (6 bases). Trimming stripped 3 bases from V and 2 bases from J, with 11 bases between. Germline CDR1 KGHDR, CDR2 SFDVKD. This CDR3 spans 15 amino acids.

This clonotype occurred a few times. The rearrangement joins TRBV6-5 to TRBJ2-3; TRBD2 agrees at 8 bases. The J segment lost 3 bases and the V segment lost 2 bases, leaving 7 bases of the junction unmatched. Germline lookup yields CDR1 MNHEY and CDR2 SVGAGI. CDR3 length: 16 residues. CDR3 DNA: TGTGCCAGCAGTTACCCGGGTGCGGGAGGAACAGATACGCAGTATTTT. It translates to CASSYPGAGGTDTQYF.

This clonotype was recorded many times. The CDR3 DNA reads as TGCAGTCCGAGGAGGGGGGGATACAATGAGCAGTTCTTC. This sequence encodes CSPRRGGYNEQFF. The genes are TRBV20-1 and TRBJ2-1; perhaps TRBD2 as D (7 bases). V lost 8 bases and J lost 4, with 15 bases in between. This CDR3 has 13 residues. The germline CDR1 and CDR2 sequences are DFQATT and SNEGSKA (reference sequence).

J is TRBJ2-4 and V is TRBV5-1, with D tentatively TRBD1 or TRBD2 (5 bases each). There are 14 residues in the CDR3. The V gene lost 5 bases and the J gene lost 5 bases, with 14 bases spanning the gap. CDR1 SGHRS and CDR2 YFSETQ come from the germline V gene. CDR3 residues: CASRGDPGQNIQYF. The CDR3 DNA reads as TGCGCCAGCAGGGGGGACCCAGGCCAAAACATTCAGTACTTC.

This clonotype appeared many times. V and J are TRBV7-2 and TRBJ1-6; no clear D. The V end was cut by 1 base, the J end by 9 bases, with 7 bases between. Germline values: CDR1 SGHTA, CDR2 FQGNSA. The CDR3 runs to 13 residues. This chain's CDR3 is CASSLGFSSPLHF. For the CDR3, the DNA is TGTGCCAGCAGCTTAGGGTTTTCTTCACCCCTCCACTTT.

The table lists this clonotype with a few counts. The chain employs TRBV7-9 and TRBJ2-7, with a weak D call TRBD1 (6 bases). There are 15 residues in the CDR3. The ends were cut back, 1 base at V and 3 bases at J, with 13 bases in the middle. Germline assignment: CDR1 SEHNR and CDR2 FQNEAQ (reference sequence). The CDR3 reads CASSLDWGRSYEQYF. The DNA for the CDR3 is TGTGCCAGCAGCTTAGACTGGGGGCGGAGCTACGAGCAGTACTTC.

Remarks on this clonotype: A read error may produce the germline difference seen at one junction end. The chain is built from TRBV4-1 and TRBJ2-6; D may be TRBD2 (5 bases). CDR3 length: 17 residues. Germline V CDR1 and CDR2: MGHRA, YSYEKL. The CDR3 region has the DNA TGCGCCAGCAGCCAAGCTTATAGCGAGACTGGCGCCAACGTCCTGACTTTC. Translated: CASSQAYSETGANVLTF.

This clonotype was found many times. This CDR3 reads CSARGLANTGELFF. DNA of the CDR3: TGCAGTGCTCGGGGACTAGCCAACACCGGGGAGCTGTTTTTT. The chain carries TRBV20-1 and TRBJ2-2, with 9 bases that match TRBD2. This CDR3 region has 14 residues. CDR1 and CDR2 (germline): DFQATT, SNEGSKA (reference sequence). Trimming cost V 5 bases and J 2 bases; bases outside gene matches: 3.

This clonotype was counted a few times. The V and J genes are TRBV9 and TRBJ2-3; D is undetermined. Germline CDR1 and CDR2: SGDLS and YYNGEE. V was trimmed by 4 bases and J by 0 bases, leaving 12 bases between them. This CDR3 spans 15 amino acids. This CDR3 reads CASSPLAASTDTQYF. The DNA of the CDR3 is TGTGCCAGCAGCCCCCTTGCGGCCAGCACAGATACGCAGTATTTT.

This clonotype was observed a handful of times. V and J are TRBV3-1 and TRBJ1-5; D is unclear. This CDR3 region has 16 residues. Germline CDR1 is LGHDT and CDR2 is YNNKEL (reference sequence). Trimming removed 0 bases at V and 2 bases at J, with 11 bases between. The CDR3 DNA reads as TGTGCCAGCAGCCAAGATTGGGTTTTGGGCAATCAGCCCCAGCATTTT. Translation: CASSQDWVLGNQPQHF.

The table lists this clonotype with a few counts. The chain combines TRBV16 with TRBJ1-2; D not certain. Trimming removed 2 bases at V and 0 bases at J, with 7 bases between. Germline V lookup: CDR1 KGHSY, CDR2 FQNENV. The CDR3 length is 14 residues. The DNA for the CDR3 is TGTGCCAGCAGCCAAACAGAATCTAACTATGGCTACACCTTC. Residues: CASSQTESNYGYTF.

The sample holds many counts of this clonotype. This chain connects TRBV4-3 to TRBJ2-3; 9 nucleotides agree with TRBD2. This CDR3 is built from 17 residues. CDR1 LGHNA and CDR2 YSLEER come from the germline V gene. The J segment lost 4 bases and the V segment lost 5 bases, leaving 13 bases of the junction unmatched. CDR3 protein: CASSESGSGLAPDTQYF. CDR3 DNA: TGCGCCAGCAGCGAAAGCGGTTCGGGACTAGCACCAGATACGCAGTATTTT.

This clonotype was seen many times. This chain's CDR3 is CASSSGRGVAEAFF. The CDR3 DNA sequence: TGTGCCAGCAGTTCGGGGAGGGGGGTCGCTGAAGCTTTCTTT. The chain has TRBV12-3 or TRBV12-4 and TRBJ1-1; possible D gene TRBD1, 6 bases. The length of the CDR3 is 14 residues. Trimming cost V 4 bases and J 6 bases, with 15 bases left between them.

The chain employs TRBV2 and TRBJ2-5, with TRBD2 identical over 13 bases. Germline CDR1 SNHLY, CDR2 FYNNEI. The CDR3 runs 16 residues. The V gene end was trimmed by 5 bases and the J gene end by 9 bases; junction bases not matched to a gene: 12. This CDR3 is CASSKTGLAGSGAQYF. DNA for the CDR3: TGTGCCAGCAGTAAAACGGGACTAGCGGGATCCGGGGCCCAGTACTTC.

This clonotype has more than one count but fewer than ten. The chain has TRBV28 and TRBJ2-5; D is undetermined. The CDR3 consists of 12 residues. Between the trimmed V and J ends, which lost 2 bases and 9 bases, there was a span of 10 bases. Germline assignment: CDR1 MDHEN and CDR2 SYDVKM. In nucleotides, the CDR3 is TGTGCCAGCAGTTTACTACGTGAACCCCAGTACTTC. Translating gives CASSLLREPQYF.

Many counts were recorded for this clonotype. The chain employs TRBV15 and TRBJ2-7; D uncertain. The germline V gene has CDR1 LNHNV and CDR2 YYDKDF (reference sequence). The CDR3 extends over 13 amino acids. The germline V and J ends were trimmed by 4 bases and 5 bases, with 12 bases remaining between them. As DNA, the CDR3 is TGTGCCACCAGCACAGAGGCACACGACGAGCAGTACTTC. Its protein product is CATSTEAHDEQYF. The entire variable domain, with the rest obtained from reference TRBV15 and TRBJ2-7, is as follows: DAMVIQNPRYQVTQFGKPVTLSCSQTLNHNVMYWYQQKSSQAPKLLFHYYDKDFNNEADTPDNFQSRRPNTSFCFLDIRSPGLGDTAMYLCATSTEAHDEQYFGPGTRLTVT.

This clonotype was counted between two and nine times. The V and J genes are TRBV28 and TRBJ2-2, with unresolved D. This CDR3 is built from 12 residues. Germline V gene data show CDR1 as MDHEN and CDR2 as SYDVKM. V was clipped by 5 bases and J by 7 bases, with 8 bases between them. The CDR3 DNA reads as TGTGCCAGCAGTCCCGAGATCGGGGAGCTGTTTTTT. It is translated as CASSPEIGELFF. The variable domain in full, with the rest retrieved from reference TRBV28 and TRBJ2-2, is DVKVTQSSRYLVKRTGEKVFLECVQDMDHENMFWYRQDPGLGLRLIYFSYDVKMKEKGDIPEGYSVSREKKERFSLILESASTNQTSMYLCASSPEIGELFFGEGSRLTVL.